Listed below are T cell receptor beta chains from one sample, sequenced in a study of breast tumors, draining lymph nodes, adjacent tissues. In TCRdb, the multiplex PCR reads were re-called with MiXCR into one record per CDR3 protein. The table shows around 190,000 distinct CDR3 sequences, with 25% to 40% occurring only once. Input material: axillary lymph node tissue. Receptors originate from a female donor with breast cancer. Some clones in this sample may be carry-over from other donors' samples. Each CDR3 is given with its conserved first and last residue. The D gene is left open where the match is weak. Not all rows give a size; the values are once, few, many and, for expanded clones, a class.

D,J,size,V,CDR3,DNA
.,TRBJ1-1,few,TRBV6-5,CASSYSLDRQAFF,TGTGCCAGCAGTTACTCTCTCGACCGCCAAGCTTTCTTT
.,TRBJ2-7,many,TRBV6-6,CASRGGGRGYEQYF,TGTGCCAGCAGGGGAGGGGGGAGAGGTTACGAGCAGTACTTC
TRBD1,TRBJ2-2,.,TRBV20-1,CSARGQGNTGELFF,TGCAGTGCTCGCGGACAGGGGAACACCGGGGAGCTGTTTTTT
TRBD2,TRBJ2-1,many,TRBV2,CATLAGVSYNEQFF,TGTGCCACCCTAGCGGGAGTCTCCTACAATGAGCAGTTCTTC
.,TRBJ2-3,many,TRBV7-2,CASSLWGGRRGDTQYF,TGTGCCAGCAGCTTATGGGGGGGTAGGAGGGGGGATACGCAGTATTTT
TRBD1,TRBJ1-3,many,TRBV15,CATSAGAQGAVGNTIYF,TGTGCCACCAGCGCGGGGGCACAGGGGGCTGTTGGAAACACCATATATTTT
TRBD2,TRBJ2-1,many,TRBV20-1,CSAISGTEQFF,TGCAGTGCTATTAGCGGGACCGAGCAGTTCTTC
TRBD1,TRBJ1-2,many,TRBV11-3,CASSPGGTGDYGYTF,TGTGCCAGCAGCCCTGGGGGGACAGGGGACTATGGCTACACCTTC
TRBD2,TRBJ2-2,.,TRBV28,CATSRPGLAGDTGELLF,TGTGCCACCAGCCGACCGGGACTAGCGGGAGACACCGGGGAGCTGCTTTTT
.,TRBJ2-1,many,TRBV24-1,CATSDGAAAVNEQFF,TGTGCCACCAGTGATGGGGCGGCCGCGGTCAATGAGCAGTTCTTC
TRBD2,TRBJ2-2,many,TRBV20-1,CSASGGGLYTGELFF,TGCAGTGCTAGTGGCGGGGGGCTTTACACCGGGGAGCTGTTTTTT
.,TRBJ2-5,many,TRBV6-1,CASSEDRSPQETQYF,TGTGCCAGCAGTGAAGACAGGAGCCCCCAAGAGACCCAGTACTTC
.,TRBJ2-7,.,TRBV7-9,CASSLVEGRSYAQYF,TGTGCCAGCAGCTTAGTTGAGGGCAGGAGCTACGCGCAGTACTTC
.,TRBJ1-2,.,TRBV7-9,CASSSILGTDYGYPF,TGTGCCAGCAGCTCCATATTGGGAACGGACTATGGCTACCCCTTC
.,TRBJ1-1,.,TRBV6-6,CASSQEGTEAFF,TGTGCCAGCAGCCAAGAGGGCACTGAAGCTTTCTTT
TRBD1,TRBJ2-3,many,TRBV2,CASRGGQGHRGGLGTDTQYF,TGTGCCAGCAGGGGCGGACAGGGGCACAGGGGAGGACTAGGCACAGATACGCAGTATTTT
TRBD1,TRBJ2-6,once,TRBV12-5,CASGVWGTGGNVLTF,TGTGCTAGTGGTGTCTGGGGTACAGGGGGCAACGTCCTGACTTTC
.,TRBJ1-1,few,TRBV25-1,CASSDWGGAEAFF,TGTGCCAGCAGTGACTGGGGAGGTGCTGAAGCTTTCTTT
.,TRBJ2-1,many,TRBV19,CASRSQSSYNEQFF,TGTGCCAGTCGGTCGCAGAGCTCCTACAATGAGCAGTTCTTC
TRBD2,TRBJ2-7,few,TRBV9,CASNAGGSSYEQSF,TGTGCCAGCAACGCGGGAGGTAGCTCCTACGAGCAGTCCTTC
.,TRBJ1-1,.,TRBV19,CASGVETNTEAFF,TGTGCCAGTGGTGTCGAGACGAACACTGAAGCTTTCTTT
.,TRBJ2-7,once,TRBV19,CASSTRSSCEQYF,TGTGCCAGTAGTACAAGGAGCTCCTGCGAGCAGTACTTC
TRBD1,TRBJ1-3,many,TRBV2,CASSTGAGNTIYF,TGTGCCAGCAGTACAGGGGCCGGAAACACCATATATTTT
.,TRBJ2-4,once,TRBV12-3/TRBV12-4,CASSFRGTLAKNIQYF,TGTGCCAGCAGTTTCCGGGGAACGTTAGCCAAAAACATTCAGTACTTC
.,TRBJ2-3,many,TRBV6-2/TRBV6-3,CASSYAGLDTQYF,TGTGCCAGCAGTTACGCAGGGTTAGATACGCAGTATTTT
TRBD1,TRBJ1-5,.,TRBV28,CVSSVDRGRTQPQHF,TGTGTCAGCAGTGTGGACAGGGGGCGCACTCAGCCCCAGCATTTT
.,TRBJ2-1,many,TRBV12-3/TRBV12-4,CASSLEGWYNEQFF,TGTGCCAGCAGTTTAGAGGGGTGGTACAATGAGCAGTTCTTC
TRBD2,TRBJ2-4,.,TRBV20-1,CSAIVITRGAGGVENIQYF,TGCAGTGCTATTGTGATAACTCGAGGTGCGGGAGGGGTAGAGAACATTCAGTACTTC